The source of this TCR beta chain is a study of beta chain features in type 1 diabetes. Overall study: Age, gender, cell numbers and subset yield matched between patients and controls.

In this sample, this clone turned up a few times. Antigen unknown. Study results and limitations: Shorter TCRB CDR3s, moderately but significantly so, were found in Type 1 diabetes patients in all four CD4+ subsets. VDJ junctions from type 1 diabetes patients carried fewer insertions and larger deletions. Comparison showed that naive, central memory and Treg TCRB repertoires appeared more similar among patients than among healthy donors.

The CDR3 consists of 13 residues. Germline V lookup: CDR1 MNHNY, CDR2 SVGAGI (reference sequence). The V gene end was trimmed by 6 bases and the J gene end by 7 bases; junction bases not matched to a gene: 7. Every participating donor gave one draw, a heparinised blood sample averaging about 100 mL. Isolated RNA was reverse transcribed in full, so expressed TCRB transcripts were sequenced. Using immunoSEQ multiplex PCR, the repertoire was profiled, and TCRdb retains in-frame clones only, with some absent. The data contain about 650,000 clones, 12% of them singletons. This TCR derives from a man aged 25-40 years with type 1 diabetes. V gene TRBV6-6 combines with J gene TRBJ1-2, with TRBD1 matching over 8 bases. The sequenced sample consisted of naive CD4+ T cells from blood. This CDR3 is CASSGQGPLGYTF. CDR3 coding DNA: TGTGCCAGCAGCGGACAGGGCCCCCTTGGCTACACCTTC.